The present T cell receptor (beta chain) was sequenced within a study of T-cell memory formation after mild COVID-19 (dated by TCRdb to 2020 to 2023). About the study as a whole: TCR sequence clusters from the two donors were found to be largely donor specific. Longitudinal TCRalpha and TCRbeta repertoire sequencing tracked T-cell clones expanding and contracting after mild COVID-19 in two donors. The cohort comprised two young, previously healthy adult volunteers, one female and one male. Here is what the overall study found, with its caveats: SARS-CoV-2 specificity of the second-wave clones peaking on day 37 was not confirmed. Contracting CD4+ clones were located mainly in the CM and EM memory subsets, whereas CD8+ clones were found to be enriched in EMRA. Balanced CD4/CD8 phenotypes were observed for clones contracting from day 15 to 85, whereas a bias towards CD4+ was observed for a second wave of clones expanding from day 15 to 37. Some responding clones were detected in pre-infection memory, suggesting pre-existing cross-reactive memory T cells joined the SARS-CoV-2 response. Only two mild cases were covered by the study, and larger cohorts that include severe cases with pre-infection samples were considered necessary.

This clonotype showed up just a few times. This receptor's antigen is unknown. No much larger clone is present one base from it, and per-base qualities are unavailable. Ficoll-Paque density gradient centrifugation was used to isolate PBMCs. Sequencing used an Illumina NovaSeq 6000. cDNA libraries for TCRalpha and TCRbeta were prepared by 5'RACE using constant-segment primers, with sample barcodes and unique molecular identifiers added. Trizol reagent was used to extract RNA from every sample. Amplification of the libraries took two PCR steps, and the second step added a second sample barcode plus Illumina TruSeq adapters. Libraries were sequenced on an Illumina NovaSeq with 2 x 150 bp paired-end reads. On the study's bioinformatics: The reads were demultiplexed and collapsed into UMI-guided consensus sequences using migec v1.2.7. Using mixcr v2.1.11, UMI consensuses were aligned to TRA and TRB V and J templates and then assembled into clonotypes. A clonotype was counted as expanded or contracted only if both edgeR and NoisET called the change significant, with noise models trained on biological replicates. For edgeR calls, a false discovery rate-adjusted p below 0.01 and a log2 fold-change threshold of 1 were applied. As an exploratory analysis of dynamics, PCA with hierarchical clustering was applied to max-normalized trajectories of the 1000 most abundant clonotypes. Separately sequenced CD4+ and CD8+ repertoires were used to assign the CD4 or CD8 phenotype of responding clones. The public sequencing data were trimmed at Q25 with fastp and processed into clonotypes with MiXCR by TCRdb, which kept only in-frame beta chains. Rows merge per CDR3 protein into single entries with the most common DNA and genes. The V and J calls, along with clone size, are taken from TCRdb and not from the paper's own processing. The sample profile shows around 250,000 distinct CDR3 sequences; around 15% of them were found once. Roughly 20% of the sample belongs to the ten largest clones.

CDR1 and CDR2, per the germline V gene, are SGDLS and YYNGEE. Measured from the cysteine to the phenylalanine, the CDR3 is 14 residues long. Only the CDR3 DNA is retained, 42 bases long and in frame from the first base. After removal of 4 bases from V and 4 bases from J, the junction retains 5 bases not matched to a gene. This clonotype was obtained from a man in his late teens or twenties who had mild COVID-19 (a few samples of this study predate the infection). The sample titles of this study are shuffled in the database, so cell type and time point are left out; the donor was told from shared clones. The rearranged chain carries TRBV9 and TRBJ1-2; 9 middle bases align to TRBD1. Sequencing was done on a sample of PBMCs or a T cell subset sorted from them (not recorded which). This receptor has the CDR3 CASSPRDRAYGYTF. Here is the DNA: TGTGCCAGCAGCCCCCGGGACAGGGCCTATGGCTACACCTTC. This CDR3, with the reference TRBV9 and TRBJ1-2 proteins standing in past its ends, gives the full variable domain DSGVTQTPKHLITATGQRVTLRCSPRSGDLSVYWYQQSLDQGLQFLIQYYNGEERAKGNILERFSAQQFPDLHSELNLSSLELGDSALYFCASSPRDRAYGYTFGSGTRLTVV.